The 20 T cell receptor beta chains below all came from one sample that was sequenced in a study of long-term antiretroviral therapy in people with HIV. Sequencing used immunoSEQ v3.0 at survey level. TCRdb's table, derived via immunoSEQ multiplex PCR, lists solely in-frame clones and lacks some. The sample holds fewer than 20,000 clones, about four fifths seen once. The sequences come from unsorted PBMCs, collected 0.3 years after starting antiretroviral therapy. The receptors here all came from a woman between 50 and 59 years old with HIV.

This chain links TRBV5-1 with TRBJ2-7; 8 nucleotides agree with TRBD1. V shed 4 bases and J 2 bases; nucleotides not matched to a gene: 5. This CDR3 has 14 residues. Per the germline V gene, CDR1 is SGHRS and CDR2 is YFSETQ. The CDR3 nucleotides read TGCGCCAGCAGCGCCGGGACAGGAACCTACGAGCAGTACTTC. As protein: CASSAGTGTYEQYF.

This sequence joins TRBV7-2 and TRBJ2-5, with 10 nucleotides matching TRBD2. CDR1 and CDR2 from the germline V gene are SGHTA and FQGNSA. The trim removed 0 bases at V and 4 bases at J, leaving 2 bases unmatched. CDR3 size: 15 residues. The CDR3 protein is CASSLALAGRETQYF. The DNA for the CDR3 is TGTGCCAGCAGCTTAGCACTAGCGGGGAGAGAGACCCAGTACTTC.

This sequence joins TRBV5-6 and TRBJ2-5, with a weak D call TRBD1 (6 bases). Germline V gene data show CDR1 as SGHDT and CDR2 as YYEEEE. The ends were cut back, 1 base at V and 4 bases at J, with 11 bases in the middle. The CDR3 runs 14 residues. CDR3 in amino acids: CASSLPRGGETQYF. The CDR3 nucleotides are TGTGCCAGCAGCTTGCCCCGAGGGGGAGAGACCCAGTACTTC.

About this clone: This sample includes further DNA sequences coding for the same CDR3. This chain connects TRBV19 to TRBJ2-7; 10 positions agree with TRBD1. Germline CDR1 is LNHDA and CDR2 is SQIVND (reference sequence). The junction had 4 bases not matched to a gene; V was cut back by 7 bases and J by 4 bases. This CDR3 is built from 13 residues. CDR3 sequence reads: CASKGTGAYEQYF. The CDR3 nucleotides read TGTGCCAGTAAGGGGACAGGGGCTTACGAGCAGTACTTC.

This clone was counted only a few times. The rearrangement links TRBV27 to TRBJ1-6; tentative D call: TRBD1 (5 bases). V was shortened by 2 bases and J by 10 bases, with 15 bases between the two germline ends. Germline CDR1 is MNHEY and CDR2 is SMNVEV (reference sequence). The CDR3 has 15 residues. The CDR3: CASSLEAGRGSPLHF. The DNA for the CDR3 is TGTGCCAGCAGTTTAGAAGCCGGGAGGGGATCACCCCTCCACTTT.

This chain uses TRBV10-2 with TRBJ2-1; D might be TRBD1 or TRBD2, each matching 5 bases. Germline V CDR1 and CDR2: WSHSY, SAAADI. The V gene lost 8 bases and the J gene lost 0 bases, with 8 bases spanning the gap. CDR3 length: 13 amino acids. DNA of the CDR3: TGCGCCAGCGGGGGAAGCTCCTACAATGAGCAGTTCTTC. Translating gives CASGGSSYNEQFF.

By share of the sample, this clone is medium-sized (0.01 to 0.1%). V gene TRBV2 combines with J gene TRBJ1-1; tentatively, D is TRBD1 (6 bases). The germline V gene encodes CDR1 SNHLY and CDR2 FYNNEI. This CDR3 contains 14 residues. Trimming left V 6 bases short and J 1 base short, with 12 bases between. This CDR3 reads CASSPGTQNTEAFF. DNA of the CDR3: TGTGCCAGCAGCCCCGGGACACAGAACACTGAAGCTTTCTTT.

The chain employs TRBV6-5 and TRBJ2-2, with D tentatively TRBD1 or TRBD2 (5 bases each). This CDR3 has 11 residues. Germline CDR1 and CDR2: MNHEY and SVGAGI. Trimming left V 8 bases short and J 6 bases short, with 7 bases between. The CDR3 sequence is CASRGPGELFF. The CDR3 DNA is TGTGCCAGCCGGGGCCCCGGGGAGCTGTTTTTT.

This chain uses TRBV7-9 with TRBJ2-2; D gene unclear. The CDR3 has 15 amino acids. V was cut by 0 bases and J by 2 bases, with 7 bases left in between. Germline CDR1 is SEHNR and CDR2 is FQNEAQ (reference sequence). CDR3 sequence: CASSLAPSNTGELFF. DNA for the CDR3: TGTGCCAGCAGCTTAGCGCCGAGTAACACCGGGGAGCTGTTTTTT.

The rearrangement links TRBV9 to TRBJ1-4; the match to TRBD1 covers 8 bases. Germline V lookup: CDR1 SGDLS, CDR2 YYNGEE. V lost 4 bases to trimming and J lost 2 bases; unmatched junction nucleotides: 7. The CDR3 spans 16 residues. DNA for the CDR3: TGTGCCAGCAGCCCCCGGACAGGGTGGACTAATGAAAAACTGTTTTTT. It translates to CASSPRTGWTNEKLFF.

The chain joins TRBV29-1 to TRBJ1-1, with D perhaps matching TRBD1 (5 bases). The CDR3 has 10 amino acids. Per germline, CDR1 SQVTM and CDR2 ANQGSEA. The V gene lost 6 bases and the J gene lost 8 bases, with 10 bases spanning the gap. The CDR3 DNA reads as TGCAGCGTGGGGGAGTTAGAAGCTTTCTTT. It encodes CSVGELEAFF.

This chain uses TRBV5-4 with TRBJ1-1, with D possibly matching TRBD1 (6 bases). Germline V gene sequence: CDR1 SGHNT, CDR2 YYREEE (reference sequence). The V end was cut by 2 bases, the J end by 1 base, with 9 bases between. The CDR3 runs 14 residues. The DNA of the CDR3 is TGTGCCAGCAGCTTCGGGGGCCGGAACACTGAAGCTTTCTTT. Protein product: CASSFGGRNTEAFF.

The chain employs TRBV6-5 and TRBJ2-1; 10 bases align to TRBD1. The ends lost 4 bases at V and 5 bases at J; junction bases unmatched: 5. The CDR3 sequence is 15 residues long. Germline CDR1 is MNHEY and CDR2 is SVGAGI. This chain's CDR3 is CASSSRDRGDNEQFF. The CDR3 DNA sequence: TGTGCCAGCAGTTCCCGGGACAGGGGTGACAATGAGCAGTTCTTC.

The rearrangement links TRBV30 to TRBJ2-1, with D perhaps TRBD2 (5 bases). The CDR3 covers 17 residues. Trimming cost V 2 bases and J 1 base, with 18 bases left between them. The germline V gene encodes CDR1 GTSNPN and CDR2 SVGIG (reference sequence). CDR3 region: CAWSPWRLEGSYNEQFF. CDR3 in DNA: TGTGCCTGGAGTCCCTGGAGGCTAGAAGGTTCCTACAATGAGCAGTTCTTC.

This rearrangement joins TRBV11-2 to TRBJ2-7, with D perhaps matching TRBD2 (6 bases). Trimming cost V 5 bases and J 4 bases, with 15 bases left between them. Germline CDR1 is SGHAT and CDR2 is FQNNGV. This CDR3 contains 14 residues. CDR3 DNA: TGTGCCAGCAGCCCTTCCGGGCGGGGTTACGAGCAGTACTTC. Its protein is CASSPSGRGYEQYF.

V and J are TRBV2 and TRBJ2-3; 7 bases are a match to TRBD2. The CDR3 contains 14 residues. The junction had 4 bases not matched to a gene; V was cut back by 7 bases and J by 0 bases. Germline lookup yields CDR1 SNHLY and CDR2 FYNNEI. The CDR3 sequence: CASTGRGSTDTQYF. The CDR3 DNA sequence: TGTGCCAGCACAGGGCGGGGGAGCACAGATACGCAGTATTTT. Based on the CDR3 plus reference TRBV2 and TRBJ2-3, the full variable domain is EPEVTQTPSHQVTQMGQEVILRCVPISNHLYFYWYRQILGQKVEFLVSFYNNEISEKSEIFDDQFSVERPDGSNFTLKIRSTKLEDSAMYFCASTGRGSTDTQYFGPGTRLTVL.

Only a few counts were recorded for this clone. This rearrangement joins TRBV30 to TRBJ1-5; D not certain. Germline V gives CDR1 GTSNPN, CDR2 SVGIG (reference sequence). Trimming cost V 1 base and J 0 bases, with 7 bases left between them. The CDR3 length is 14 residues. The chain's CDR3 is CAWSGYLSNQPQHF. The CDR3 region has the DNA TGTGCCTGGAGTGGGTACCTTAGCAATCAGCCCCAGCATTTT.

The J gene is TRBJ1-2, the V gene TRBV7-8; D call uncertain. Germline lookup yields CDR1 SGHVS and CDR2 FQNEAQ. The CDR3 loop spans 13 amino acids. V was pared by 3 bases and J by 6 bases, with 11 bases between. The CDR3 protein is CASSLQNGDGYTF. As DNA, the CDR3 is TGTGCCAGCAGCTTGCAGAACGGGGATGGCTACACCTTC.

The CDR3 nucleotides read TGTGCCTGGAGTACAGGAGGTGGAAACACCATATATTTT. Translating gives CAWSTGGGNTIYF. The J gene is TRBJ1-3, the V gene TRBV30; a possible D gene is TRBD1 (5 bases). Germline lookup yields CDR1 GTSNPN and CDR2 SVGIG (reference sequence). V was pared by 2 bases and J by 3 bases, with 8 bases between. This CDR3 spans 13 amino acids.

V gene TRBV4-2 combines with J gene TRBJ2-7; 13 nucleotides agree with TRBD2. V lost 5 bases, J lost 4 bases, and 5 bases stayed unmatched. Germline-derived CDR1 and CDR2 are LGHNA and YNFKEQ. The CDR3 has 15 residues. CDR3 DNA: TGTGCCAGCAGCATGGGACTAGCGGGGTCTTACGAGCAGTACTTC. Translation: CASSMGLAGSYEQYF.